This section outlines one TCR beta chain sequence together with its context. Its specificity is not known. Libraries were prepared by immunoSEQ multiplex PCR; TCRdb keeps only in-frame clonotypes and omits some of them. There are more than 150,000 clones in the sample; 70% to 90% occur only once, and 0.45% to 0.55% lies in the top ten. This sample stems from a study of T cell responses to AZD1222 COVID-19 vaccine. Whole-study results and caveats: Clonal diversity was possibly underestimated; the donors were predominantly white British and more often female. Repertoire sampling was restricted to post-peak T cell response timepoints. Nearly half of the spike-specific TCRs reportedly recognize variant regions that carry no mutations.

Trimming cost V 3 bases and J 11 bases; bases outside gene matches: 7. The CDR3 length is 14 residues. CDR1 SGDLS and CDR2 YYNGEE come from the germline V gene. The genes are TRBV9 and TRBJ1-6; 8 bases align to TRBD1. Sequenced here: peripheral blood, sampled on day 0 of AZD1222 vaccination. The receptor was derived from an adult in good health. CDR3 sequence reads: CASSAGGQGTPLHF. The CDR3 nucleotides are TGTGCCAGCAGCGCAGGGGGCCAGGGGACACCCCTCCACTTT.